The 22 T cell receptor beta chains in this list originate from one sample, sequenced in a study of response to subunit inactivated influenza vaccine (dated by TCRdb to the late 2010s). Libraries came from RT-PCR. TCRdb lists the instrument as Illumina HiSeq 2500. The public reads were run again by TCRdb, first through fastp at Q25 and then through MiXCR, and only productive beta chains were kept. Each record represents a unique CDR3 protein, reported with the most common genes and DNA among its rows. The sample yields 600,000 to 850,000 distinct CDR3 sequences; around 15% were counted once. 7.5% to 8% of the sample rests with the top ten. Material: PBMCs from blood, obtained roughly 2 weeks before vaccination. These receptors all stem from a man aged 45 to 65 who received an inactivated influenza vaccine. Donor details come from another sample of the same person, matched by shared clones.

This clonotype was counted only a few times. The V gene is TRBV2, the J gene TRBJ2-1, with 8 nucleotides matching TRBD2. The CDR3 sequence is 14 residues long. Germline V lookup: CDR1 SNHLY, CDR2 FYNNEI. V was clipped by 6 bases and J by 4 bases; unmatched bases: 5. CDR3 protein: CASSAREGYNEQFF. In nucleotides, the CDR3 is TGTGCCAGCAGCGCCCGGGAGGGGTACAATGAGCAGTTCTTC.

The chain uses TRBV24-1 and TRBJ2-2; TRBD1 aligns across 9 bases. The CDR3 sequence is 17 residues long. Looked up from germline, CDR1 is KGHDR and CDR2 is SFDVKD. Trimming took 5 bases from V and 5 from J; bases not matched to a gene: 11. This CDR3 is CATSAPVGQGRTGELFF. The CDR3 coding sequence is TGTGCCACCAGTGCCCCTGTGGGACAGGGACGTACCGGGGAGCTGTTTTTT.

This clonotype came up many times. The CDR3 DNA is TGTGCCAGCAGCGTAGATGGGGGAGGGCCCCAACAGTTCTTC. Its translation is CASSVDGGGPQQFF. The chain couples TRBV9 to TRBJ2-1; 7 nucleotides line up with TRBD2. The germline V gene has CDR1 SGDLS and CDR2 YYNGEE. V gave up 0 bases and J gave up 13 bases; unmatched junction bases: 10. The CDR3 loop spans 14 amino acids. The full variable domain, in which reference TRBV9 and TRBJ2-1 provide the parts outside the CDR3, is DSGVTQTPKHLITATGQRVTLRCSPRSGDLSVYWYQQSLDQGLQFLIQYYNGEERAKGNILERFSAQQFPDLHSELNLSSLELGDSALYFCASSVDGGGPQQFFGPGTRLTVL.

The rearrangement links TRBV18 to TRBJ2-3; TRBD2 might be the D (5 bases). This CDR3 spans 15 amino acids. Trimming pared 4 bases from V and 0 bases from J, leaving 11 bases between. Germline loops: CDR1 KGHSH, CDR2 LQKENI. The CDR3, as DNA: TGTGCCAGCTCACAGCGGCGGATTAGCACAGATACGCAGTATTTT. The encoded protein is CASSQRRISTDTQYF.

This clonotype came up a few times. The CDR3 is CASSHQTSVSSTDTQYF. The CDR3 DNA sequence: TGTGCCAGCAGCCACCAGACTAGCGTGTCGAGCACAGATACGCAGTATTTT. The gene calls are TRBV9 and TRBJ2-3, with 8 bases aligning to TRBD2. Germline lookup yields CDR1 SGDLS and CDR2 YYNGEE. This CDR3 contains 17 residues. V dropped 4 bases and J dropped 0; count of bases not matched to a gene: 10.

This sequence joins TRBV29-1 and TRBJ2-2, with D uncertain. Germline V gene sequence: CDR1 SQVTM, CDR2 ANQGSEA. The length of the CDR3 is 11 residues. V lost 5 bases and J lost 6, with 7 bases in between. The CDR3 region has the DNA TGCAGCGTTAGAATCGCCGGGGAGCTGTTTTTT. Amino acids: CSVRIAGELFF.

This clonotype was picked up many times. The chain employs TRBV7-9 and TRBJ2-3; D gene unclear. V lost 6 bases and J lost 2, with 9 bases in between. The CDR3 extends over 13 amino acids. CDR1 SEHNR and CDR2 FQNEAQ come from the germline V gene (reference sequence). The CDR3 region is CASSSGTTDTQYF. The CDR3 DNA follows: TGTGCCAGCAGTTCCGGTACCACAGATACGCAGTATTTT.

The table lists this clonotype with a few counts. The chain recombines TRBV7-2 with TRBJ1-1, with a weak D call TRBD1 (6 bases). CDR3 length: 14 residues. Germline lookup yields CDR1 SGHTA and CDR2 FQGNSA. V was trimmed by 2 bases and J by 6 bases, leaving 13 bases between them. For the CDR3, the DNA is TGTGCCAGCAGCTTATCCAGGGGTCGGGCTGAAGCTTTCTTT. Amino acid sequence: CASSLSRGRAEAFF.

V usage is TRBV20-1 and J usage is TRBJ2-7; TRBD1 matches at 7 bases. The V gene's germline CDR1 is DFQATT and CDR2 SNEGSKA (reference sequence). V lost 3 bases, J lost 3 bases, and 2 bases stayed unmatched. This CDR3 region has 12 residues. The CDR3 DNA reads as TGCAGTGCTAGGCCAGGGGGCTACGAGCAGTACTTC. This codes for CSARPGGYEQYF.

This clonotype has a count of ten or more. The V and J genes are TRBV12-3 or TRBV12-4 and TRBJ2-5; a weak D match, TRBD1 (6 bases). V lost 4 bases to trimming and J lost 4 bases, with 13 bases between them. CDR3 size: 14 residues. The CDR3 region has the DNA TGTGCCAGCAGTTCACACAGGGTAGGAGAGACCCAGTACTTC. Encoded protein: CASSSHRVGETQYF.

The rearrangement joins TRBV5-6 to TRBJ2-1, with no clear D. The CDR3 contains 15 residues. Germline CDR1 and CDR2: SGHDT and YYEEEE. V was pared by 4 bases and J by 5 bases, with 16 bases between. Here the CDR3 DNA reads TGTGCCAGCAGCCAAGATCCCGGGTCCCACAATGAGCAGTTCTTC. Translating it yields CASSQDPGSHNEQFF.

This clonotype came up many times. The rearrangement joins TRBV12-3 or TRBV12-4 to TRBJ2-2; no clear D gene. The V end was cut by 1 base, the J end by 1 base, with 7 bases between. The CDR3 has 15 residues. The CDR3 DNA sequence: TGTGCCAGCAGTTTAGGCCTAGGGAACACCGGGGAGCTGTTTTTT. Translating gives CASSLGLGNTGELFF.

This chain links TRBV4-3 with TRBJ1-1; no clear D. The V gene lost 1 base and the J gene lost 1 base, with 10 bases spanning the gap. Looked up from germline, CDR1 is LGHNA and CDR2 is YSLEER. This CDR3 is 15 amino acids long. The CDR3 loop is CASSQGYWENTEAFF. CDR3 in DNA: TGCGCCAGCAGCCAAGGGTACTGGGAGAACACTGAAGCTTTCTTT.

This clonotype was picked up many times. The genes are TRBV20-1 and TRBJ2-7; the D gene is possibly TRBD1 (6 bases). The CDR3 loop spans 15 amino acids. V lost 0 bases to trimming and J lost 4 bases, with 16 bases between them. Per the germline V gene, CDR1 is DFQATT and CDR2 is SNEGSKA (reference sequence). CDR3 sequence: CSARDLLGTTYEQYF. The CDR3 region has the DNA TGCAGTGCTAGAGACCTTCTTGGGACAACTTACGAGCAGTACTTC.

The chain uses TRBV6-1 and TRBJ2-6, with 8 bases lining up with TRBD1. The CDR3 contains 16 residues. The germline gives CDR1 MNHNS, CDR2 SASEGT. Trimming cost V 10 bases and J 0 bases; bases outside gene matches: 8. CDR3 sequence reads: CATRDRHDSGANVLTF. DNA for the CDR3: TGTGCCACTAGGGACAGGCACGACTCTGGGGCCAACGTCCTGACTTTC.

The chain combines TRBV6-1 with TRBJ2-7; TRBD2 is a possible D gene (6 bases). Per the germline V gene, CDR1 is MNHNS and CDR2 is SASEGT. This CDR3 region has 14 residues. Trimming removed 6 bases from V and 0 bases from J, with 12 bases in between. The DNA of the CDR3 is TGTGCCAGCAGCCGGATGGGGGGCTCCTACGAGCAGTACTTC. Translated: CASSRMGGSYEQYF.

This clonotype was seen a few times. V gene TRBV5-1 combines with J gene TRBJ2-5, with D maybe TRBD2 (5 bases). The CDR3 is 15 amino acids. Trimming shortened V by 0 bases and J by 4 bases, and 13 bases separated the two germline ends. Germline V gene lookup returns CDR1 SGHRS and CDR2 YFSETQ. The CDR3 nucleotides read TGCGCCAGCAGCTTGGGAGGACCTAGCAGAGAGACCCAGTACTTC. Translated, it gives CASSLGGPSRETQYF.

V and J are TRBV6-2 or TRBV6-3 and TRBJ2-1; 8 bases line up with TRBD2. Per the germline V gene, CDR1 is MNHEY and CDR2 is SVGEGT. The CDR3 consists of 19 residues. The V and J ends lost 4 bases and 0 bases, in that order; junction bases with no gene match: 14. For the CDR3, the DNA is TGTGCCAGCAGTTGGGTCGGAGCGGGGGCCAAGGGCTCCTACAATGAGCAGTTCTTC. It specifies CASSWVGAGAKGSYNEQFF.

V usage is TRBV25-1 and J usage is TRBJ2-5; D tentatively reads TRBD1 or TRBD2 (5 bases each). CDR3 length: 13 amino acids. V was pared by 9 bases and J by 5 bases, with 16 bases between. Germline lookup yields CDR1 MGHDK and CDR2 SYGVNS. CDR3 amino acids: CARQRTEGETQYF. In DNA form, the CDR3 reads TGTGCCAGGCAACGGACTGAGGGGGAGACCCAGTACTTC.

This clonotype turned up a few times. The rearrangement uses TRBV6-5 and TRBJ1-1; D not certain. Per germline, CDR1 MNHEY and CDR2 SVGAGI. Deletions cut 0 bases from V and 0 bases from J, with 11 bases between. The CDR3 length is 16 residues. The CDR3 protein is CASSYSTVGMNTEAFF. The CDR3 DNA reads as TGTGCCAGCAGTTACTCGACCGTTGGTATGAACACTGAAGCTTTCTTT.

This clonotype was picked up many times. The V gene is TRBV12-3 or TRBV12-4, the J gene TRBJ2-7, with D maybe TRBD2 (6 bases). Deletions cut 3 bases from V and 12 bases from J, with 9 bases between. CDR3 size: 10 residues. For the CDR3, the DNA is TGTGCCAGCAGTTTGCTCGGGGGGTACTTC. It encodes CASSLLGGYF.

A few counts support this clonotype. The chain employs TRBV5-1 and TRBJ1-1; D possibly corresponds to TRBD1 (6 bases). The CDR3 extends over 16 amino acids. Germline-derived CDR1 and CDR2 are SGHRS and YFSETQ. V was pared by 4 bases and J by 0 bases, with 16 bases between. The chain's CDR3 is CASSPSGRGMNTEAFF. The CDR3 bases are TGCGCCAGCAGCCCCAGTGGCAGGGGTATGAACACTGAAGCTTTCTTT.